This T cell receptor beta chain is from a study of cytomegalovirus exposure and HLA in healthy donors. Study results and limitations: A few chains tied to CMV proved CMV antigen-specific in vitro. Common viral pathogens were later found to be apparently linked to several of the most significant clusters. Using the classifier, cytomegalovirus status was reportedly diagnosed with high specificity and sensitivity.

The length of the CDR3 is 16 residues. Germline CDR1 is MNHEY and CDR2 is SVGAGI. V was pared by 4 bases and J by 1 base, with 16 bases between. Of note for this clone: The antigen is undetermined.

Primers included in the PCR were 60 Vbeta and 13 Jbeta primers. Generated by immunoSEQ multiplex PCR, the TCRdb table keeps only in-frame clones and is missing some. The sample shows under 250,000 clones, approximately 80% of them seen only once. Donors sampled were nominally healthy, though unrecorded immune exposures were likely. The rearrangement joins TRBV6-5 to TRBJ1-1, with a weak D call TRBD1 (6 bases). This TCR was recovered from a woman aged 45 to 65 in good health and CMV-seropositive. The sequencing sample was made of PBMCs. This CDR3 reads CASSFSSTGWNTEAFF. DNA of the CDR3: TGTGCCAGCAGTTTCTCTTCGACAGGATGGAACACTGAAGCTTTCTTT.